A single sample gave rise to the 21 T cell receptor beta chains below, sequenced in a study of radiotherapy plus CTLA-4 blockade in lung cancer. Sequenced by immunoSEQ multiplex PCR; TCRdb stores in-frame clones only, minus some. Of tens of thousands of clones listed, around four fifths are singletons. The material sequenced was peripheral blood, taken from a patient treated with radiotherapy plus ipilimumab. The receptors originated from a human donor with non-small cell lung cancer who had a complete response to radiotherapy plus ipilimumab.

The V and J genes are TRBV7-2 and TRBJ2-7, with D perhaps matching TRBD2 (6 bases). Deletions cut 2 bases from V and 0 bases from J, with 11 bases between. Germline V gene lookup returns CDR1 SGHTA and CDR2 FQGNSA. This CDR3 contains 15 residues. DNA for the CDR3: TGTGCCAGCAGCTTATTCGGGGGTAGCTCCTACGAGCAGTACGTC. Protein: CASSLFGGSSYEQYV.

This clone has just a few counts. The gene calls are TRBV6-1 and TRBJ2-6; D is ambiguous. The V gene's germline CDR1 is MNHNS and CDR2 SASEGT. CDR3 length equals 15 residues. V lost 3 bases, J lost 0 bases, and 6 bases lay in between. DNA for the CDR3: TGTGCCAGCAGTGACAGGAGCTCTGGGGCCAACGTCCTGACTTTC. Amino acids: CASSDRSSGANVLTF.

The chain couples TRBV18 to TRBJ1-2, with D perhaps matching TRBD1 (5 bases). Germline-derived CDR1 and CDR2 are KGHSH and LQKENI. Deletions cut 2 bases from V and 4 bases from J, with 14 bases between. This CDR3 contains 15 residues. The CDR3 DNA follows: TGTGCCAGCTCACCAGGACCTGGGGGGTCCTATGGCTACACCTTC. Translating gives CASSPGPGGSYGYTF.

This clone was recorded only once. The rearrangement uses TRBV28 and TRBJ1-1; D is possibly TRBD1 (6 bases). The germline V gene encodes CDR1 MDHEN and CDR2 SYDVKM. The CDR3 spans 15 residues. V gave up 3 bases and J gave up 1 base, with 12 bases separating them. This CDR3 reads CASSLVRGRNTEAFF. The CDR3 bases are TGTGCCAGCAGTTTGGTGAGGGGGAGGAACACTGAAGCTTTCTTT.

The genes are TRBV7-8 and TRBJ1-1, with 8 nucleotides matching TRBD1. The junction had 3 bases not matched to a gene; V was cut back by 0 bases and J by 6 bases. CDR1 and CDR2 from the germline V gene are SGHVS and FQNEAQ. The CDR3 spans 14 residues. The CDR3 DNA is TGTGCCAGCAGCTTAGCCCCAGGGGGCTCTGAAGCTTTCTTT. It specifies CASSLAPGGSEAFF. Looking up the rest from reference TRBV7-8 and TRBJ1-1 gives the full variable domain: GAGVSQSPRYKVAKRGQDVALRCDPISGHVSLFWYQQALGQGPEFLTYFQNEAQLDKSGLPSDRFFAERPEGSVSTLKIQRTQQEDSAVYLCASSLAPGGSEAFFGQGTRLTVV.

This chain links TRBV7-2 with TRBJ1-1, with unresolved D. In germline, CDR1 is SGHTA, CDR2 FQGNSA. This CDR3 spans 12 amino acids. Trimming took off 0 bases at V and 7 bases at J, with 6 bases between the two ends. CDR3 sequence reads: CASSLAAYEAFF. The CDR3 DNA is TGTGCCAGCAGCTTAGCCGCGTATGAAGCTTTCTTT.

CDR3 nucleotides: TGTGCCAGCAGCTTGGGAAACGGGGATACGCAGTATTTT. It codes for CASSLGNGDTQYF. The gene calls are TRBV5-4 and TRBJ2-3; no firm D call. Per the germline V gene, CDR1 is SGHNT and CDR2 is YYREEE (reference sequence). Trimming left V 0 bases short and J 6 bases short, with 8 bases between. The CDR3 has 13 residues.

The chain carries TRBV28 and TRBJ2-7, with a possible D match to TRBD1 (6 bases). CDR3 size: 17 residues. The V gene's germline CDR1 is MDHEN and CDR2 SYDVKM. V was shortened by 1 base and J by 1 base, with 17 bases between the two germline ends. The CDR3: CASSLFYPLGTSYEQYF. The CDR3 coding sequence is TGTGCCAGCAGTTTATTTTATCCCCTAGGGACATCCTACGAGCAGTACTTC. The full variable domain, completed using reference TRBV28 and TRBJ2-7, is DVKVTQSSRYLVKRTGEKVFLECVQDMDHENMFWYRQDPGLGLRLIYFSYDVKMKEKGDIPEGYSVSREKKERFSLILESASTNQTSMYLCASSLFYPLGTSYEQYFGPGTRLTVT.

This clone is a singleton in its sample. The V and J genes are TRBV4-3 and TRBJ2-6; the match to TRBD1 covers 9 bases. Germline values: CDR1 LGHNA, CDR2 YSLEER. The CDR3 has 13 residues. With V trimmed by 5 bases and J by 13 bases, 6 bases remained unmatched. CDR3 loop: CASSDRDRAVLTF. In DNA, the CDR3 is TGCGCCAGCAGCGACCGGGACAGGGCTGTCCTGACTTTC.

The CDR3 nucleotides are TGTGCCAGCAGTGAAGTAGCTAACACTGAAGCTTTCTTT. Amino acid sequence: CASSEVANTEAFF. This chain uses TRBV2 with TRBJ1-1; D not certain. Germline V CDR1 and CDR2: SNHLY, FYNNEI. This CDR3 is 13 amino acids long. Trimming took 1 base from V and 2 from J, leaving 5 bases between them.

The rearrangement joins TRBV4-3 to TRBJ2-7; no firm D call. Looked up from germline, CDR1 is LGHNA and CDR2 is YSLEER. Trimming removed 4 bases at V and 0 bases at J, with 10 bases between. CDR3 size: 14 residues. CDR3 loop: CASSRGSSSYEQYF. CDR3 in DNA: TGCGCCAGCAGCCGAGGCAGCTCCTCCTACGAGCAGTACTTC.

V is TRBV5-1 and J is TRBJ2-7; D is undetermined. Germline CDR1 and CDR2: SGHRS and YFSETQ. V lost 4 bases and J lost 5, with 13 bases in between. The CDR3 spans 13 residues. Written as DNA, the CDR3 is TGCGCCAGCAGCGTAGCCGGATGGGACGAGCAGTACTTC. Protein: CASSVAGWDEQYF.

The CDR3 sequence: CASSLGVAGGREQFF. The CDR3 coding sequence is TGTGCCAGCAGCTTAGGGGTAGCGGGAGGTAGAGAGCAGTTCTTC. V and J are TRBV7-8 and TRBJ2-1, with 10 positions matching TRBD2. CDR1 is SGHVS, CDR2 FQNEAQ, per germline. Germline trimming cut 1 base from V and 10 bases from J; bases unmatched to any gene: 7. The CDR3 sequence is 15 residues long.

The V and J genes are TRBV2 and TRBJ2-1, with D possibly TRBD1 on 6 matching bases. CDR3 size: 14 residues. The V and J ends lost 2 bases and 2 bases respectively, with 7 bases between them. Germline loops: CDR1 SNHLY, CDR2 FYNNEI. CDR3 sequence reads: CASSEQGTYNEQFF. The CDR3 coding sequence is TGTGCCAGCAGTGAACAGGGGACCTACAATGAGCAGTTCTTC.

V is TRBV6-5 and J is TRBJ1-2; weak D call: TRBD1 (5 bases). Germline CDR1 MNHEY, CDR2 SVGAGI. The CDR3 runs 14 residues. V shed 2 bases and J shed 0 bases, with 7 bases lying between them. CDR3 bases: TGTGCCAGCAGTTACAGGGGCGCTAACTATGGCTACACCTTC. This encodes CASSYRGANYGYTF.

The CDR3 is CASSQTGLAGGGAKNIQYF. DNA of the CDR3: TGTGCCAGCAGCCAGACTGGACTAGCGGGGGGCGGGGCCAAAAACATTCAGTACTTC. The chain employs TRBV13 and TRBJ2-4, with 14 bases identical to TRBD2. CDR1 is PRHDT, CDR2 FYEKMQ, per germline (reference sequence). V lost 5 bases to trimming and J lost 1 base; unmatched junction nucleotides: 10. The CDR3 loop spans 19 amino acids.

This clone has a handful of counts. The rearrangement uses TRBV18 and TRBJ2-5; D is possibly TRBD1 (6 bases). Germline CDR1 is KGHSH and CDR2 is LQKENI. Trimming pared 3 bases from V and 5 bases from J, leaving 13 bases between. The CDR3 length is 14 residues. CDR3 sequence: CASSPSGQWETQYF. The CDR3 DNA follows: TGTGCCAGCTCACCCTCCGGACAGTGGGAGACCCAGTACTTC.

V usage is TRBV5-4 and J usage is TRBJ2-1; the D is unclear. The CDR3 runs 13 residues. Germline CDR1 and CDR2: SGHNT and YYREEE (reference sequence). Trimming pared 4 bases from V and 4 bases from J, leaving 9 bases between. Here the CDR3 DNA reads TGTGCCAGCAGCAGGAACCTTTACAATGAGCAGTTCTTC. Encoded protein: CASSRNLYNEQFF.

This chain connects TRBV30 to TRBJ2-1; tentatively, D is TRBD1 or TRBD2 (6 bases each). This CDR3 is 13 amino acids long. CDR1 and CDR2 (germline): GTSNPN, SVGIG (reference sequence). The germline V and J ends were trimmed by 7 bases and 7 bases, with 17 bases remaining between them. The CDR3 sequence is CASRGRKSNEQFF. The DNA for the CDR3 is TGTGCCTCCCGGGGGCGGAAGAGTAATGAGCAGTTCTTC.

The chain employs TRBV14 and TRBJ1-1; 7 positions agree with TRBD1. The CDR3 is 16 residues long. The J segment lost 1 base and the V segment lost 4 bases, leaving 9 bases of the junction unmatched. Germline CDR1 reads SGHDN; CDR2 reads FVKESK. The CDR3 here is CASSRREGQRNTEAFF. In DNA, the CDR3 is TGTGCCAGCAGCCGGAGAGAGGGACAGCGGAACACTGAAGCTTTCTTT.

The chain employs TRBV4-1 and TRBJ1-5; TRBD1 is a possible D gene (6 bases). This CDR3 is built from 19 residues. The germline V gene has CDR1 MGHRA and CDR2 YSYEKL. V lost 0 bases to trimming and J lost 0 bases, with 18 bases between them. This CDR3 reads CASSQEKLGGTSSNQPQHF. The CDR3 DNA is TGCGCCAGCAGCCAAGAGAAATTGGGCGGGACAAGTAGCAATCAGCCCCAGCATTTT.